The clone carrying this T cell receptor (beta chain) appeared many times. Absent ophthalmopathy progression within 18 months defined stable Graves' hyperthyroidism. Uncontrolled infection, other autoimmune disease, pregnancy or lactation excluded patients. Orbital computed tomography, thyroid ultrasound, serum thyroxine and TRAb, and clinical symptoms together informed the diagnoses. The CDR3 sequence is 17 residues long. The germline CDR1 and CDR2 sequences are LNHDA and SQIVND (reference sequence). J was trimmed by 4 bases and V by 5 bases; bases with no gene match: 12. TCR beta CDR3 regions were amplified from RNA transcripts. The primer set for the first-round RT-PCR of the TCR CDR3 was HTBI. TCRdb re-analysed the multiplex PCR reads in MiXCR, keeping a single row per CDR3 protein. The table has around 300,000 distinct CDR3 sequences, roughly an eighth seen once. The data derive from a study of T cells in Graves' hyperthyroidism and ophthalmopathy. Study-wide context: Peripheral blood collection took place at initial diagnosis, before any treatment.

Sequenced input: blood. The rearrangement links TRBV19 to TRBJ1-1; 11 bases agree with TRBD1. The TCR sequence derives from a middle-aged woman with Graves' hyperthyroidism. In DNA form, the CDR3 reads TGTGCCAGTAGTCGAAGATGGACAGGGGGCGCCGGCACTGAAGCTTTCTTT. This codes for CASSRRWTGGAGTEAFF.